Shown below are 3 T cell receptor beta chains from a single sample sequenced in a study of human T cells and chemical hapten exposure. The time point is: patch test 2, 6 weeks after DPC sensitization. Treatment described: therapeutic diphenylcyclopropenone sensitization with weekly scalp DPC. Using its own MiXCR run on the RACE reads, TCRdb lists one record per CDR3 protein. The sample contains some 27,000 distinct CDR3 sequences, 7.5% to 10% of which appear only once. Sequences were derived from whole blood, sampled in connection with sensitization to the hapten diphenylcyclopropenone (DPC). Receptor source: a man younger than 40 with alopecia areata. Some clones in this sample may be carry-over from other donors' samples.

This clonotype was observed many times. V gene TRBV10-2 combines with J gene TRBJ1-6, with D maybe TRBD1 (5 bases). Trimming shortened V by 2 bases and J by 8 bases, and 16 bases separated the two germline ends. CDR1 WSHSY and CDR2 SAAADI come from the germline V gene. CDR3 length equals 16 residues. CDR3 in DNA: TGCGCCAGCAGTGAGGGGACCGGAACTGTGCATTCACCCCTCCACTTT. Protein: CASSEGTGTVHSPLHF.

This clonotype appeared many times. V is TRBV29-1 and J is TRBJ2-2, with TRBD1 matching 12 bases. Germline V gene lookup returns CDR1 SQVTM and CDR2 ANQGSEA. The ends lost 6 bases at V and 6 bases at J; junction bases unmatched: 5. The CDR3 contains 14 residues. The CDR3 coding sequence is TGCAGCGTGGGGACAGGGGGCGATGCCGGGGAGCTGTTTTTT. Translated: CSVGTGGDAGELFF.

The sample holds many counts of this clonotype. The genes are TRBV18 and TRBJ2-7; 9 nucleotides line up with TRBD2. Germline trimming cut 0 bases from V and 3 bases from J; bases unmatched to any gene: 0. Germline loops: CDR1 KGHSH, CDR2 LQKENI. This CDR3 contains 14 residues. The CDR3: CASSPPAGGYEQYF. The CDR3 DNA reads TGTGCCAGCTCACCACCAGCGGGAGGCTACGAGCAGTACTTC.